Below, 30 T cell receptor beta chains from the same sample are listed, as sequenced in a study of relationships among human T cell subsets. From mRNA, alpha and beta CDR3 regions were amplified using semiquantitative ARM-PCR. Tagged nested gene-specific primers were used first, then communal superprimers amplified exponentially. TCRdb itself ran the multiplex PCR reads through MiXCR, one entry per CDR3 protein. The repertoire holds about 4,300 distinct CDR3 sequences, with roughly 51% as singletons. CD4+CD25-CD294+ Th2 cells were bead-selected for CD294 once CD4+CD56+ natural killer T cells were depleted. Input material: CD4+ Th2 cells sorted from blood. All receptors come from a man in his forties or fifties in good health.

The chain employs TRBV27 and TRBJ2-1; D gene unclear. Germline assignment: CDR1 MNHEY and CDR2 SMNVEV (reference sequence). The germline V and J ends were trimmed by 7 bases and 6 bases, with 13 bases remaining between them. The CDR3 contains 13 residues. The CDR3 here is CASKMADGNEQFF. CDR3 sequence (DNA): TGTGCCAGCAAAATGGCGGACGGCAATGAGCAGTTCTTC.

Of note for this clonotype: The junction does not match germline at one end; this may be a read error. This chain joins TRBV4-1 and TRBJ2-5; 7 positions match TRBD1. The CDR3 loop spans 14 amino acids. Germline lookup yields CDR1 MGHRA and CDR2 YSYEKL. The CDR3 sequence is CASSHRQGQETQYF. The CDR3 DNA follows: TGCGCTAGCAGTCATCGACAGGGCCAAGAGACCCAGTACTTC.

This clonotype turned up a few times. The rearrangement uses TRBV10-3 and TRBJ2-1; TRBD1 aligns across 10 bases. The CDR3 runs 16 residues. The germline CDR1 and CDR2 sequences are ENHRY and SYGVKD. V shed 6 bases, J shed 5 bases, and the junction held 10 bases outside the gene matches. The CDR3 sequence is CAISPGPGTGDNEQFF. In DNA form, the CDR3 reads TGTGCCATCAGCCCCGGACCCGGGACAGGGGACAATGAGCAGTTCTTC.

The rearrangement joins TRBV6-2 or TRBV6-3 to TRBJ2-7; weak D call: TRBD1 (5 bases). Germline V lookup: CDR1 MNHEY, CDR2 SVGEGT. This CDR3 spans 11 amino acids. V lost 8 bases and J 3 bases, leaving 8 bases between the germline ends. The CDR3 here is CASGQGYEQYF. CDR3 sequence (DNA): TGTGCCAGCGGTCAGGGCTACGAGCAGTACTTC.

A few counts support this clonotype. The rearrangement uses TRBV7-2 and TRBJ2-7; D uncertain. Trimming took 3 bases from V and 1 from J, leaving 1 base between them. The germline V gene has CDR1 SGHTA and CDR2 FQGNSA. This CDR3 comprises 11 residues. Here the CDR3 reads CASSLSYEQYF. The CDR3 DNA sequence: TGTGCCAGCAGCTTGTCCTACGAGCAGTACTTC.

This clonotype has a handful of counts. V is TRBV11-3 and J is TRBJ2-2, with TRBD1 matching 7 bases. CDR1 and CDR2 (germline): SGHNT, YENEEA. The V segment lost 4 bases and the J segment 5 bases; nucleotides outside the gene matches: 1. The CDR3 is made up of 13 amino acids. The CDR3 DNA reads as TGTGCCAGCAGCTCGGGACAGACCGGGGAGCTGTTTTTT. This encodes CASSSGQTGELFF.

This clonotype was recorded a few times. V gene TRBV12-3 or TRBV12-4 combines with J gene TRBJ2-7, with D unresolved. The CDR3 totals 13 residues. Trimming removed 3 bases at V and 2 bases at J, with 8 bases between. CDR3 residues: CASSLDGPYEQYF. The CDR3 region has the DNA TGTGCCAGCAGTTTGGATGGGCCCTACGAGCAGTACTTC.

The chain recombines TRBV11-2 with TRBJ1-3, with D hard to call. Trimming took 6 bases from V and 0 from J, leaving 15 bases between them. CDR3 length equals 16 residues. Germline-derived CDR1 and CDR2 are SGHAT and FQNNGV. The CDR3: CASRSLRAISGNTIYF. CDR3 bases: TGTGCCAGCAGATCTCTCCGGGCCATCTCTGGAAACACCATATATTTT.

There are a few counts of this clonotype. The chain carries TRBV20-1 and TRBJ1-2; D call uncertain. The CDR3 consists of 13 residues. Germline assignment: CDR1 DFQATT and CDR2 SNEGSKA (reference sequence). V gave up 2 bases and J gave up 8 bases, with 15 bases separating them. The CDR3 nucleotides are TGCAGTGCTAGATCGGACCCCTTGGGGGGCTACACCTTC. Translation: CSARSDPLGGYTF.

The chain links TRBV6-4 to TRBJ2-3; possible D gene TRBD1, 6 bases. Germline CDR1 and CDR2: MRHNA and SNTAGT. Trimming shortened V by 3 bases and J by 0 bases, and 7 bases separated the two germline ends. This CDR3 is built from 14 residues. CDR3 sequence: CASSEGQSTDTQYF. In DNA, the CDR3 is TGTGCCAGCAGTGAAGGACAGAGCACAGATACGCAGTATTTT.

The rearrangement uses TRBV10-3 and TRBJ1-3; D unclear. CDR1 and CDR2 (germline): ENHRY, SYGVKD. The CDR3 runs to 15 residues. V lost 4 bases to trimming and J lost 0 bases, with 10 bases between them. CDR3 sequence reads: CAISATELSGNTIYF. The DNA of the CDR3 is TGTGCCATCAGTGCTACAGAACTCTCTGGAAACACCATATATTTT.

The rearrangement links TRBV6-5 to TRBJ2-1, with D possibly being TRBD2 (6 bases). V was trimmed by 6 bases and J by 1 base, leaving 16 bases between them. The CDR3 has 16 residues. Germline V gene sequence: CDR1 MNHEY, CDR2 SVGAGI. CDR3 residues: CASSRAGGRSYNEQFF. DNA of the CDR3: TGTGCCAGCAGCCGGGCCGGGGGAAGGTCCTACAATGAGCAGTTCTTC.

This sequence joins TRBV10-3 and TRBJ1-1; no clear D. Trimming stripped 3 bases from V and 7 bases from J, with 15 bases between. This CDR3 contains 14 residues. The germline CDR1 and CDR2 sequences are ENHRY and SYGVKD. CDR3 nucleotides: TGTGCCATCAGTGACAGGACCACGACGGGTGAAGCTTTCTTT. Its translation is CAISDRTTTGEAFF.

The chain couples TRBV20-1 to TRBJ1-5; TRBD1 agrees at 8 bases. The V and J ends lost 5 bases and 0 bases, in that order; junction bases with no gene match: 12. The length of the CDR3 is 17 residues. Germline CDR1 reads DFQATT; CDR2 reads SNEGSKA (reference sequence). The CDR3 here is CSAVDRGGGYSNQPQHF. CDR3 sequence (DNA): TGCAGTGCTGTTGACAGGGGAGGAGGGTATAGCAATCAGCCCCAGCATTTT.

The chain carries TRBV18 and TRBJ1-5; D perhaps matches TRBD1 (5 bases). Trimming shortened V by 1 base and J by 0 bases, and 7 bases separated the two germline ends. The CDR3 length is 15 residues. Germline V lookup: CDR1 KGHSH, CDR2 LQKENI. The CDR3 region has the DNA TGTGCCAGCTCACCACAGGGGAATAGCAATCAGCCCCAGCATTTT. Residues: CASSPQGNSNQPQHF.

This chain links TRBV4-1 with TRBJ1-2, with a weak D call TRBD1 (6 bases). This CDR3 comprises 14 residues. The V end lost 3 bases, the J end lost 2 bases, and 10 bases lay between the germline ends. Germline V gives CDR1 MGHRA, CDR2 YSYEKL. The CDR3 DNA reads as TGCGCCAGCAGCCATCAGGGGAAAAACTATGGCTACACCTTC. Protein: CASSHQGKNYGYTF.

The rearrangement uses TRBV5-1 and TRBJ2-3, with D uncertain. This CDR3 region has 13 residues. The V and J ends lost 4 bases and 5 bases respectively, with 11 bases between them. The germline CDR1 and CDR2 sequences are SGHRS and YFSETQ. CDR3 DNA: TGCGCCAGCAGCACCGACCTGGGAGATACGCAGTATTTT. Its translation is CASSTDLGDTQYF.

The chain has TRBV12-3 or TRBV12-4 and TRBJ2-5; D call uncertain. V lost 6 bases and J 5 bases, leaving 22 bases between the germline ends. CDR3 size: 16 residues. In DNA form, the CDR3 reads TGTGCCAGCAGCCGATTGACCGGGCCCTACACGGAGACCCAGTACTTC. Translation: CASSRLTGPYTETQYF.

This clonotype turned up a few times. The CDR3 spells CSASGGRRKETQYF. CDR3 DNA: TGCAGTGCTAGCGGCGGGAGGAGGAAAGAGACCCAGTACTTC. This rearrangement joins TRBV20-1 to TRBJ2-5; 8 bases align to TRBD2. The CDR3 length is 14 residues. Germline V gene lookup returns CDR1 DFQATT and CDR2 SNEGSKA (reference sequence). V lost 3 bases, J lost 3 bases, and 6 bases stayed unmatched.

The rearrangement joins TRBV20-1 to TRBJ2-1, with unresolved D. Between the trimmed V and J ends, which lost 3 bases and 8 bases, there was a span of 26 bases. Germline-derived CDR1 and CDR2 are DFQATT and SNEGSKA (reference sequence). CDR3 length: 17 amino acids. The CDR3 here is CSASRPLPESPWHEQFF. CDR3 DNA sequence: TGCAGTGCTAGCCGCCCGCTACCTGAAAGTCCGTGGCATGAGCAGTTCTTC.

This rearrangement joins TRBV20-1 to TRBJ2-3; TRBD1 aligns across 8 bases. The V and J ends lost 5 bases and 1 base, in that order; junction bases with no gene match: 8. This CDR3 contains 15 residues. The germline CDR1 and CDR2 sequences are DFQATT and SNEGSKA (reference sequence). CDR3 nucleotides: TGCAGTGCTTCGGACAGGGTTAAAGGCACAGATACGCAGTATTTT. Protein sequence: CSASDRVKGTDTQYF.

The V call is TRBV20-1, the J call TRBJ2-3, with 7 bases matching TRBD2. Germline V gives CDR1 DFQATT, CDR2 SNEGSKA (reference sequence). V lost 6 bases to trimming and J lost 9 bases; unmatched junction nucleotides: 6. This CDR3 contains 11 residues. Here the CDR3 reads CSAPSGVTQYF. The CDR3 DNA is TGCAGTGCCCCCAGCGGGGTGACGCAGTATTTT.

There are a few counts of this clonotype. This sequence joins TRBV12-3 or TRBV12-4 and TRBJ1-6; D is perhaps TRBD1 (5 bases). The CDR3 is made up of 13 amino acids. Trimming removed 7 bases from V and 13 bases from J, with 17 bases in between. The CDR3: CASTQQAGTPLHF. CDR3 nucleotide sequence: TGTGCCAGCACTCAACAGGCCGGAACCCCCCTCCACTTT.

The chain links TRBV11-2 to TRBJ2-1, with 9 bases fitting TRBD2. V was pared by 0 bases and J by 9 bases, with 6 bases of the junction left unmatched. From germline, CDR1 is SGHAT and CDR2 FQNNGV. This CDR3 spans 15 amino acids. The DNA for the CDR3 is TGTGCCAGCAGCTTAGAAGGTAGCGGGAGAATTGAGCAGTTCTTC. Translation gives CASSLEGSGRIEQFF.

The gene calls are TRBV7-3 and TRBJ2-2, with D possibly called TRBD1 or TRBD2 (6 bases each). Germline assignment: CDR1 SGHTA and CDR2 FQGTGA. CDR3 size: 15 residues. Trimming removed 2 bases at V and 4 bases at J, with 11 bases between. CDR3 residues: CASSLDRRGTGELFF. The DNA of the CDR3 is TGTGCCAGCAGCTTAGACAGGCGGGGCACCGGGGAGCTGTTTTTT.

By sample fraction, this clonotype is large. The chain has TRBV28 and TRBJ2-5, with no clear D. Germline V gene data show CDR1 as MDHEN and CDR2 as SYDVKM. This CDR3 is built from 13 residues. V lost 2 bases, J lost 9 bases, and 13 bases lay in between. The CDR3 DNA reads TGTGCCAGCAGTTTAGGCGGTGCACCGGCCCAGTACTTC. Its translation is CASSLGGAPAQYF.

There are a few counts of this clonotype. The V gene is TRBV20-1, the J gene TRBJ1-6, with D unclear. This CDR3 is 13 amino acids long. Germline CDR1 DFQATT, CDR2 SNEGSKA (reference sequence). The V end was cut by 1 base, the J end by 4 bases, with 5 bases between. CDR3 in amino acids: CSARGRYNSPLHF. Written as DNA, the CDR3 is TGCAGTGCTAGAGGTCGATATAATTCACCCCTCCACTTT.

A few counts support this clonotype. The V and J genes are TRBV20-1 and TRBJ2-2; TRBD1 matches 8 bases. Trimming took 6 bases from V and 4 from J; bases not matched to a gene: 10. The CDR3 runs to 15 residues. Germline V CDR1 and CDR2: DFQATT, SNEGSKA (reference sequence). The CDR3 DNA is TGCAGTGCGGAGAGGGGGACAGGAGTCACCGGGGAGCTGTTTTTT. Amino acid sequence: CSAERGTGVTGELFF.

The rearrangement links TRBV20-1 to TRBJ2-1, with D perhaps assigned TRBD1 or TRBD2 (5 bases each). The CDR3 loop spans 16 amino acids. V dropped 4 bases and J dropped 2 bases, with 18 bases sitting between them. The germline V gene encodes CDR1 DFQATT and CDR2 SNEGSKA (reference sequence). CDR3 in DNA: TGCAGTGCTAATCCGGGACGTTACCTGACCTACAATGAGCAGTTCTTC. Translated: CSANPGRYLTYNEQFF.

This sequence joins TRBV4-1 and TRBJ2-1, with unresolved D. The germline V gene encodes CDR1 MGHRA and CDR2 YSYEKL. This CDR3 region has 13 residues. Trimming shortened V by 5 bases and J by 8 bases, and 13 bases separated the two germline ends. The CDR3 DNA reads as TGCGCCAGCAGCACCCCCAAAAAGTATGAGCAGTTCTTC. Protein product: CASSTPKKYEQFF.